This T cell receptor (beta chain) emerged from a study of identical twins. Study results and caveats: The conclusions drew on cross-sectional statistical analysis instead of tracking the same donors. Researchers reported excess low generation probability among twin-shared out-of-frame alpha sequences. The study found weaker excess twin sharing in beta out-of-frame sequences.

TCRdb re-analysed the 5' RACE reads in MiXCR, keeping a single row per CDR3 protein. The table shows some 500,000 distinct CDR3 sequences, with roughly a fifth occurring only once. CDR1 is SGHRS and CDR2 is YFSETQ in the germline V gene. Trimming took 7 bases from V and 4 from J, leaving 11 bases between them. The CDR3 length is 12 residues. About this clonotype itself: Its antigen is unknown.

This sample was also put to use in a study of T cells expressing NK-cell markers.

Material for sequencing was CD4+ T cells sorted from blood. The chain is built from TRBV5-1 and TRBJ2-5; either TRBD1 or TRBD2 may supply D (5 bases each). The clonotype comes from a young woman in good health. CDR3 sequence: CASGAAGETQYF. CDR3 coding DNA: TGCGCCAGCGGGGCGGCGGGAGAGACCCAGTACTTC.